These 14 T cell receptor beta chains were sequenced from one sample in a study of blood T cell repertoires in COVID-19 (dated by TCRdb to the early 2020s). Receptor libraries were prepared by the immunoSEQ multiplex PCR assay. The source is immuneACCESS, and TCRdb retained only in-frame sequences with V and J called. Part of the clones is not carried over; for the studies checked, unresolved V genes explain less than half of this, and the remainder is unexplained. The sample table holds around 180,000 clones, of which about four fifths were seen once. The top ten clones comprise approximately 12% of the sample. Sequenced: PBMCs or T cells enriched from blood (not recorded which). These receptors were obtained from a man aged 50-59 years who had recovered from COVID-19.

V and J are TRBV30 and TRBJ1-3; D ambiguous. The V gene lost 7 bases and the J gene lost 0 bases, with 13 bases spanning the gap. There are 14 residues in the CDR3. CDR1 and CDR2 (germline): GTSNPN, SVGIG (reference sequence). The CDR3 nucleotides read TGTGCCTCTACTGGGCGTCGCTCTGGAAACACCATATATTTT. This translates into CASTGRRSGNTIYF.

The gene calls are TRBV6-5 and TRBJ1-5; 9 nucleotides agree with TRBD1. The CDR3 extends over 13 amino acids. With 5 bases clipped from V and 6 bases from J, the junction kept 2 bases outside the gene matches. Per germline, CDR1 MNHEY and CDR2 SVGAGI. The CDR3 sequence: CASSTQGAQPQHF. The CDR3 DNA is TGTGCCAGCAGTACACAGGGGGCTCAGCCCCAGCATTTT.

The gene calls are TRBV28 and TRBJ2-7; TRBD1 agrees at 7 bases. The CDR3 has 15 residues. The junction had 7 bases not matched to a gene; V was cut back by 3 bases and J by 2 bases. Germline V gene data show CDR1 as MDHEN and CDR2 as SYDVKM. The CDR3 DNA sequence: TGTGCCAGCAGTTTCTCACAGGGGAACCCCTACGAGCAGTACTTC. This translates into CASSFSQGNPYEQYF.

The chain couples TRBV4-1 to TRBJ2-5, with D possibly TRBD2 on 6 matching bases. With 0 bases removed from V and 9 bases from J, the gap between germline ends came to 17 bases. Germline loops: CDR1 MGHRA, CDR2 YSYEKL. The CDR3 is 15 amino acids. CDR3 DNA: TGCGCCAGCAGCCAAGACCTGGGACTCACGGGAGCCCAGTACTTC. Its translation is CASSQDLGLTGAQYF.

The gene calls are TRBV28 and TRBJ1-2, with D maybe TRBD1 (5 bases). This CDR3 is 12 amino acids long. Per the germline V gene, CDR1 is MDHEN and CDR2 is SYDVKM. The germline V and J ends were trimmed by 10 bases and 10 bases, with 19 bases remaining between them. The CDR3 coding sequence is TGTGCCACCGAACCATTCAGGGAACCCTACACCTTC. It translates to CATEPFREPYTF.

This chain connects TRBV3-1 (or the pseudogene TRBV3-2) to TRBJ1-2; D not certain. V lost 1 base and J 0 bases, leaving 9 bases between the germline ends. The CDR3 loop spans 15 amino acids. CDR1 and CDR2 (germline): LGHDT, YNNKEL (reference sequence). CDR3 nucleotide sequence: TGTGCCAGCAGCCAAGGCCCGGGGTCTAACTATGGCTACACCTTC. Its protein product is CASSQGPGSNYGYTF.

The chain employs TRBV5-8 and TRBJ1-6; the match to TRBD1 covers 8 bases. The V gene end was trimmed by 3 bases and the J gene end by 9 bases; junction bases not matched to a gene: 11. The CDR3 spans 16 residues. CDR1 and CDR2 (germline): SGHTS, YDEGEE. The CDR3 here is CASSSGLTGVSSPLHF. Here the CDR3 DNA reads TGTGCCAGCAGCTCAGGGCTGACAGGGGTTAGTTCACCCCTCCACTTT.

The table lists this clone with a count of one. The chain carries TRBV6-6 and TRBJ2-7; a possible D gene is TRBD2 (7 bases). Germline CDR1 reads MNHNY; CDR2 reads SVGAGI (reference sequence). The ends were cut back, 7 bases at V and 3 bases at J, with 25 bases in the middle. The CDR3 length is 17 residues. CDR3 in amino acids: CASIPSRGGQGSYEQYF. The CDR3 DNA reads as TGTGCCAGCATTCCATCGAGGGGGGGTCAGGGCAGCTACGAGCAGTACTTC.

The chain recombines TRBV4-3 with TRBJ2-1; TRBD2 is a possible D gene (6 bases). Trimming removed 0 bases from V and 6 bases from J, with 6 bases in between. Germline V gives CDR1 LGHNA, CDR2 YSLEER. The CDR3 runs 13 residues. The CDR3 nucleotides read TGCGCCAGCAGCCAAGAGACTAGCAATGAGCAGTTCTTC. This sequence encodes CASSQETSNEQFF.

The J gene is TRBJ2-1, the V gene TRBV4-1; TRBD2 might be the D (6 bases). This CDR3 is built from 14 residues. Trimming removed 0 bases from V and 6 bases from J, with 9 bases in between. Germline CDR1 and CDR2: MGHRA and YSYEKL. CDR3 nucleotides: TGCGCCAGCAGCCAAGATTCGCGGGGCAATGAGCAGTTCTTC. Amino acids: CASSQDSRGNEQFF.

This clone occurred a few times. The rearrangement joins TRBV11-1 to TRBJ1-3, with D possibly TRBD1 on 6 matching bases. V lost 9 bases, J lost 4 bases, and 13 bases lay in between. The CDR3 is made up of 13 amino acids. In germline, CDR1 is SGHAT, CDR2 FQDESV (reference sequence). The CDR3 protein is CARPQGFGNTIYF. The CDR3 DNA is TGTGCCAGACCACAGGGCTTCGGAAACACCATATATTTT.

The gene calls are TRBV5-1 and TRBJ2-7; a weak D match, TRBD2 (6 bases). V was clipped by 0 bases and J by 3 bases, with 13 bases between them. Germline values: CDR1 SGHRS, CDR2 YFSETQ. This CDR3 spans 15 amino acids. The CDR3 sequence is CASSLAIGRNYEQYF. The CDR3 DNA reads TGCGCCAGCAGCTTGGCGATAGGGAGGAACTACGAGCAGTACTTC.

The chain carries TRBV5-1 and TRBJ2-5; 9 bases agree with TRBD2. The germline V gene encodes CDR1 SGHRS and CDR2 YFSETQ. The junction had 2 bases not matched to a gene; V was cut back by 2 bases and J by 0 bases. This CDR3 has 15 residues. CDR3 coding DNA: TGCGCCAGCAGCTTCGCGGGGGGGTACCAAGAGACCCAGTACTTC. The encoded protein is CASSFAGGYQETQYF.

This chain uses TRBV5-6 with TRBJ2-3; 11 nucleotides align to TRBD1. J was trimmed by 5 bases and V by 4 bases; bases with no gene match: 9. The germline gives CDR1 SGHDT, CDR2 YYEEEE. This CDR3 region has 16 residues. CDR3 DNA: TGTGCCAGCAGCCCAGGACAGGGGGCGCAGAAAGATACGCAGTATTTT. Protein sequence: CASSPGQGAQKDTQYF.